The next 22 T cell receptor beta chains were all read from a single sample in a study of T-cell reconstitution after alpha-beta-depleted transplantation in children. Unique molecular identifiers were used to barcode this TCRbeta library. TCRdb processed the PCR reads anew with MiXCR; each CDR3 protein has one entry. This repertoire shows some 78,000 distinct CDR3 sequences, about 14% found once; its top ten account for 25% to 30%. The sequences come from PBMCs, mostly from graft donor cells, collected 180 days after TCRalphabeta/CD19-depleted stem cell transplant. All receptors derive from a male patient between 2 and 15 years old who had a stem cell transplant for acute lymphoblastic leukemia, so the T cells may come from the graft donor.

The V call is TRBV5-1, the J call TRBJ2-7; no clear D. Trimming cost V 0 bases and J 1 base, with 14 bases left between them. CDR1 and CDR2 from the germline V gene are SGHRS and YFSETQ. This CDR3 has 16 residues. The CDR3 sequence: CASSLGVGMKSYEQYF. CDR3 coding DNA: TGCGCCAGCAGCTTGGGCGTGGGGATGAAGTCCTACGAGCAGTACTTC.

The genes are TRBV7-9 and TRBJ1-1; D is perhaps TRBD1 (5 bases). CDR1 is SEHNR and CDR2 is FQNEAQ in the germline V gene (reference sequence). Trimming removed 0 bases from V and 11 bases from J, with 25 bases in between. The CDR3 contains 17 residues. Here the CDR3 DNA reads TGTGCCAGCAGCTTAGCGCCTCATCGACAGTTAAACCGCTCGGCTTTCTTT. It yields the protein CASSLAPHRQLNRSAFF.

A few counts support this clonotype. One end of the junction varies from germline; a read error may be responsible. CDR3 nucleotides: TGTGCCAGCAGCTCCCGGCGACAGGGGGCGATTCGTCATCAGAATTTT. Translated, it gives CASSSRRQGAIRHQNF. This sequence joins TRBV7-2 and TRBJ1-5; 10 bases are shared with TRBD1. Per germline, CDR1 SGHTA and CDR2 FQGNSA. The CDR3 has 16 residues.

This clonotype appeared many times. V is TRBV10-2 and J is TRBJ1-1, with D unresolved. V was pared by 6 bases and J by 1 base, with 15 bases between. CDR1 and CDR2 from the germline V gene are WSHSY and SAAADI. This CDR3 region has 15 residues. Here the CDR3 DNA reads TGCGCCAGCAGCGACCTTGAGGGTTGGAACACTGAAGCTTTCTTT. The encoded protein is CASSDLEGWNTEAFF.

Concerning this clonotype: The conserved final phenylalanine or tryptophan is absent from the CDR3, which likely points to a read error. The V call is TRBV5-1, the J call TRBJ2-7; D is tentatively TRBD1 or TRBD2 (6 bases each). With 4 bases removed from V and 5 bases from J, the gap between germline ends came to 19 bases. CDR3 length: 15 amino acids. Germline V lookup: CDR1 SGHRS, CDR2 YFSETQ. The CDR3 spells CASSLAPGEVNEQYL. The DNA for the CDR3 is TGCGCCAGCAGCCTCGCTCCAGGGGAGGTAAACGAGCAGTACCTC.

This clonotype was found many times. In DNA form, the CDR3 reads TGTGCCAGCAGCTTAGGGGCGGCGGACGAGCAGTACTTC. It encodes CASSLGAADEQYF. The J gene is TRBJ2-7, the V gene TRBV7-7, with D unresolved. The CDR3 runs to 13 residues. Germline CDR1 SSHAT, CDR2 FNYEAQ (reference sequence). V was cut by 1 base and J by 5 bases, with 9 bases left in between.

This clonotype occurred many times. Compared with germline, one end of the junction differs, possibly owing to a read error. This chain uses TRBV7-2 with TRBJ2-5, with D perhaps TRBD2 (6 bases). CDR3 size: 10 residues. Germline CDR1 reads SGHTA; CDR2 reads FQGNSA. CDR3 sequence: CASSSGRPSF. CDR3 DNA: TGTGCCAGCAGCTCCGGGAGACCCTCCTTC.

This clonotype was counted ten times or more. The V call is TRBV20-1, the J call TRBJ1-3, with 7 positions matching TRBD1. The length of the CDR3 is 17 residues. The trim removed 6 bases at V and 2 bases at J, leaving 16 bases unmatched. Germline lookup yields CDR1 DFQATT and CDR2 SNEGSKA (reference sequence). As DNA, the CDR3 is TGCAGTGCCCTGAGACAGGGAAGTTTTCTAACTGGAAACACCATATATTTT. Translating it yields CSALRQGSFLTGNTIYF.

The rearrangement joins TRBV24-1 to TRBJ2-5; 9 bases match TRBD1. Germline V lookup: CDR1 KGHDR, CDR2 SFDVKD. This CDR3 region has 16 residues. Trimming removed 4 bases from V and 5 bases from J; junction bases left unmatched: 10. DNA for the CDR3: TGTGCCACCAGTGAATCCGGGACAGGGATAGATGAGACCCAGTACTTC. It codes for CATSESGTGIDETQYF.

The chain recombines TRBV20-1 with TRBJ1-1; D not certain. The CDR3 is 10 residues long. Germline V gives CDR1 DFQATT, CDR2 SNEGSKA (reference sequence). Trimming stripped 6 bases from V and 5 bases from J, with 7 bases between. The CDR3 region has the DNA TGCAGTGCCCCGCGGACTGAAGCTTTCTTT. The encoded protein is CSAPRTEAFF.

This rearrangement joins TRBV10-3 to TRBJ2-3; 8 bases line up with TRBD2. The CDR3 consists of 13 residues. J gave up 6 bases and V 7 bases, and 6 bases lay outside the gene matches. CDR1 ENHRY and CDR2 SYGVKD come from the germline V gene. The CDR3 bases are TGTGCCATCACCGGGAGGGGCAGCGATACGCAGTATTTT. This sequence encodes CAITGRGSDTQYF.

In its sample, this clonotype was seen many times. The CDR3 nucleotides are TGCGCCAGCGGAACAGAATTTGGCTACACCTTC. Its protein is CASGTEFGYTF. V gene TRBV5-1 combines with J gene TRBJ1-2; no reliable D call. Trimming cost V 7 bases and J 7 bases, with 11 bases left between them. The CDR3 totals 11 residues. CDR1 and CDR2 from the germline V gene are SGHRS and YFSETQ. Combining the CDR3 with reference TRBV5-1 and TRBJ1-2 gives the whole variable domain KAGVTQTPRYLIKTRGQQVTLSCSPISGHRSVSWYQQTPGQGLQFLFEYFSETQRNKGNFPGRFSGRQFSNSRSEMNVSTLELGDSALYLCASGTEFGYTFGSGTRLTVV.

In its sample, this clonotype was seen a few times. The chain uses TRBV13 and TRBJ2-3, with D possibly TRBD2 on 6 matching bases. The CDR3 covers 16 residues. Germline V gene lookup returns CDR1 PRHDT and CDR2 FYEKMQ (reference sequence). Deletions cut 1 base from V and 1 base from J, with 12 bases between. The CDR3 bases are TGTGCCAGCAGCTTAGAGGTCGGGAGCCGCACAGATACGCAGTATTTT. This sequence encodes CASSLEVGSRTDTQYF.

This sequence joins TRBV4-3 and TRBJ2-7; 8 nucleotides agree with TRBD2. CDR1 and CDR2 from the germline V gene are LGHNA and YSLEER. V shed 0 bases, J shed 0 bases, and the junction held 4 bases outside the gene matches. This CDR3 spans 16 amino acids. The CDR3 DNA follows: TGCGCCAGCAGCCAAGATACGGGGGGGTTCTCCTACGAGCAGTACTTC. As protein: CASSQDTGGFSYEQYF.

V and J are TRBV11-3 and TRBJ2-3; D is uncertain. CDR1 is SGHNT and CDR2 is YENEEA in the germline V gene. V was shortened by 1 base and J by 0 bases, with 8 bases between the two germline ends. CDR3 length: 15 amino acids. CDR3 sequence: CASSLGVTSTDTQYF. CDR3 nucleotide sequence: TGTGCCAGCAGCTTAGGTGTCACCAGCACAGATACGCAGTATTTT.

The rearrangement joins TRBV3-1 to TRBJ2-5; D unresolved. Germline V gene data show CDR1 as LGHDT and CDR2 as YNNKEL (reference sequence). The CDR3 is 15 amino acids. V lost 0 bases and J 1 base, leaving 9 bases between the germline ends. CDR3 residues: CASSQDRRVQETQYF. The CDR3 DNA reads TGTGCCAGCAGCCAAGATAGACGGGTCCAAGAGACCCAGTACTTC.

This clonotype appeared a few times. DNA of the CDR3: TGTGCCAGCAGCCTCAGGGCGGACTATGGCTACACCTTC. This encodes CASSLRADYGYTF. The chain combines TRBV27 with TRBJ1-2, with D possibly TRBD1 on 5 matching bases. The CDR3 is 13 residues long. V lost 6 bases and J lost 3, with 11 bases in between. Germline lookup yields CDR1 MNHEY and CDR2 SMNVEV (reference sequence).

V gene TRBV7-2 combines with J gene TRBJ1-4; D may be TRBD1 (6 bases). V lost 5 bases and J lost 7, with 14 bases in between. The CDR3 length is 14 residues. The germline gives CDR1 SGHTA, CDR2 FQGNSA. The CDR3 bases are TGTGCCAGCAGCGGAGGGGGGGCGAGTGAAAAACTGTTTTTT. This gives the protein CASSGGGASEKLFF. The full variable domain, completed using reference TRBV7-2 and TRBJ1-4, is GAGVSQSPSNKVTEKGKDVELRCDPISGHTALYWYRQSLGQGLEFLIYFQGNSAPDKSGLPSDRFSAERTGGSVSTLTIQRTQQEDSAVYLCASSGGGASEKLFFGSGTQLSVL.

For this clonotype: A junction boundary mismatches the germline segment, possibly from a read error. This sequence joins TRBV7-2 and TRBJ2-1; TRBD2 matches 11 bases. The CDR3 has 16 amino acids. CDR1 is SGHTA, CDR2 FQGNSA, per germline. The CDR3 DNA reads TGTGCCAGCGGCTTGGGGATACTAGCGGGAGAAGATGAGCAGTTCTTC. It specifies CASGLGILAGEDEQFF.

This rearrangement joins TRBV10-3 to TRBJ1-5; 9 positions match TRBD1. Germline CDR1 and CDR2: ENHRY and SYGVKD. V shed 5 bases and J 3 bases; nucleotides not matched to a gene: 5. This CDR3 contains 15 residues. The CDR3 nucleotides read TGTGCCATCAGTTCCGGGACAGGGATCAATCAGCCCCAGCATTTT. It specifies CAISSGTGINQPQHF.

This clonotype was picked up a small number of times. This chain links TRBV30 with TRBJ2-1; D remains unclear. This CDR3 has 12 residues. The V end was cut by 3 bases, the J end by 4 bases, with 7 bases between. CDR1 is GTSNPN, CDR2 SVGIG, per germline (reference sequence). CDR3 amino acids: CAWSGTYNEQFF. DNA of the CDR3: TGTGCCTGGAGCGGTACGTACAATGAGCAGTTCTTC. Filled out from reference TRBV30 and TRBJ2-1, the complete variable domain reads SQTIHQWPATLVQPVGSPLSLECTVEGTSNPNLYWYRQAAGRGLQLLFYSVGIGQISSEVPQNLSASRPQDRQFILSSKKLLLSDSGFYLCAWSGTYNEQFFGPGTRLTVL.

The chain uses TRBV7-9 and TRBJ1-2; D not certain. Germline V gene sequence: CDR1 SEHNR, CDR2 FQNEAQ (reference sequence). V lost 10 bases, J lost 12 bases, and 18 bases lay in between. There are 11 residues in the CDR3. CDR3 sequence (DNA): TGTGCCATTCTTGGGCCTGTGAGCGACACCTTC. Its translation is CAILGPVSDTF.